This note documents a single T cell receptor beta chain sequence. Its antigen specificity is not known. The sample holds no much larger clone one base away, and base qualities are not on file. TCRbeta CDR3 regions were amplified from genomic DNA using the immunoSEQ Assay, a bias-controlled multiplex PCR. Per the authors' processing: Within the assay, amplification of reference gene primers was used to estimate how many nucleated cells each sample contained. Sequence reads were collapsed and filtered to measure the absolute abundance of every unique TCRbeta CDR3 rearrangement. For each sample, productive Simpson clonality was calculated as the square root of Simpson's diversity index over productive rearrangements. TCRdb re-hosts the immuneACCESS table, in-frame sequences only. Its copies lack some clones; in the studies checked, an unresolved V gene accounts for under half of them, and the cause for the rest is not known. The V and J calls and clone size come from that table; D and trimming were worked out from the DNA. Across this sample there are approximately 260,000 clones, with roughly four fifths seen only once. Around 4.1% of the sample is held by the ten biggest clonotypes.

Taken from the germline V gene (reference sequence), the CDR1 and CDR2 loops are SGHNT and YYREEE. Trimming at the junction amounts to 4 bases on V and 1 base on J, and the germline ends lie 11 bases apart. The CDR3 numbers 15 residues from cysteine through phenylalanine. The CDR3 DNA has 45 bases and is translated from base 1. In the prospective study, participants were about 18 to 100 years old, resided in about two dozen geographic areas of the United States, and were enrolled through a virtual design. Cohort assignment in the prospective study relied on participant-reported clinical history from a screening survey and a study questionnaire. In the prospective study, whole blood, serum and a nasopharyngeal or oropharyngeal swab were collected from each participant by mobile phlebotomists. Over a roughly 2-month period, participants in the prospective study had the option of providing additional blood draws and questionnaires. Blood samples from the prospective study were shipped frozen or at room temperature prior to DNA extraction.

This specimen belongs to a study of blood T cell repertoires in COVID-19 (dated by TCRdb to 2018 to 2020). General notes on the study: The collaborator samples originated in the United States, Italy and Spain and spanned the acute and convalescent phases of COVID-19. Samples came from the ongoing ImmuneRACE study (first 160 participants) plus 1,254 subjects from 6 global collaborators. The repertoires were made available in a free public database intended to serve as a resource for research on the immune response to SARS-CoV-2. The material from the prospective study consisted of cDNA or gDNA derived from T cells, B-cell-depleted T cells, or PBMCs. A de-identified subject ID, COVID-19 status, age in years and sex were almost always included in the sample metadata. Subjects who had been exposed to COVID-19, were actively infected with it, or had recovered from it provided the deeply sampled blood TCRbeta repertoires that made up the dataset. Where available, HLA class I and class II types were taken from metadata supplied by the sample provider and were not determined by assay-based typing.

General conclusions and limits of the study: Clinical and demographic metadata were provided uncurated, with the amount varying by source and participant.

Recombination connected TRBV5-4 to TRBJ2-2, and the D gene may be TRBD1, 6 bases matching. Material: PBMCs or T cells enriched from blood (not recorded which). The sequence came from a man between 25 and 39 years old with acute COVID-19. The sequenced DNA is TGTGCCAGCAGCACGCCGGGACAGAACACCGGGGAGCTGTTTTTT. Its protein reads: CASSTPGQNTGELFF.